This TCR beta chain was identified in a study of T cell responses to AZD1222 COVID-19 vaccine (dated by TCRdb to the early 2020s). Study-level background: AZD1222 recipients whose second dose came at about 4 weeks and those whose second dose came at about 12 weeks were combined into one group, since spike-specific TCR depth and breadth did not differ between the two schedules. TCR sequencing was performed for roughly 250 trial participants, of whom around 210 were given two doses of AZD1222 and approximately 25 were given two doses of MenACWY control vaccine. Trial participants were enrolled by age into 18-55, 56-69 and 70-plus year subgroups, with approximately 150, 28 and 58 TCR-sequenced participants respectively. The investigation overall reported the following: Spike-specific TCR breadth and depth rose significantly after two AZD1222 doses compared with day 0 and with MenACWY recipients. In the small 56-69-year group, the increase in depth fell short of significance, most likely because of low power. Reportedly, close to half of the unique spike-specific TCRs recognized epitopes lying outside the regions that are mutated in the B.1.351 and B.1.1.7 variants. Participants were mostly white British and included more females than males, and it was suggested by the authors that clonal diversity may have been underestimated. The vaccine-associated CD4 TCRs covered the entire spike protein, and the dominant responses fell in regions 160-218 and 743-854. No day 14 peak-response samples were available, so repertoires were characterized only after the peak T cell response. Only six or seven AZD1222 recipients were SARS-CoV-2 seropositive at baseline, limiting conclusions about previously exposed vaccinees.

As concerns this clone: Its specific antigen is unknown. Within one base of it there is no much larger clone, and no base qualities were kept.

The CDR3 regions of human TCRbeta chains were analyzed by immunosequencing. The original methods were these. TCRs in the repertoires were compared against a reference library of SARS-CoV-2-specific TCRs that had been generated with the MIRA antigen-specificity platform. Breadth was defined as the fraction of unique TCRs that were SARS-CoV-2-associated. Depth was defined as the fraction of total T cells that were SARS-CoV-2-associated. Using the MIRA data, every spike-specific TCR was mapped to the spike region that the TCR reacted to and assigned to either a CD4 or a CD8 class. Log10-transformed breadth and depth values were compared by one-way ANOVA with Sidak's multiple comparisons tests. Imported from immuneACCESS, the table was reduced by TCRdb to in-frame sequences with V and J called. These copies leave out some clones; in studies compared against another copy, an unresolved V gene accounts for under half, and the cause of the remainder is not known. V, J and clone size are taken as reported in that table, and D and trimming were inferred from the DNA itself. The sample table contains 150,000 to 180,000 clones; only one count was recorded for about 92% of them. Around 18% of the sample belongs to the ten largest clones.

CDR1 and CDR2 are read off the germline V gene as KGHSH and LQKENI. Taken from cysteine to phenylalanine, the CDR3 has 13 residues. Solely the CDR3 DNA is kept, with 39 bases framed from the first base. V and J are truncated by 7 bases and 3 bases respectively, leaving an intervening sequence of 10 bases. Explained via the paper, the time point label denotes: baseline before first vaccination. Vaccinee samples came from UK trials COV001 and COV002, including a single-blind randomized controlled phase 2/3 trial of AZD1222 (ChAdOx1 nCoV-19) in healthy adults. For TCRbeta chain sequencing, PBMC samples were collected from trial participants at day 0 and at day 28 after the second dose.

This sample comprised peripheral blood, obtained on day 0 of AZD1222 vaccination. The chain is made from TRBV18 and TRBJ1-5, with no reliable assignment of the D segment. The receptor was derived from an adult in good health. The sequence in DNA is TGTGCCAGCTGGGGAGAGTCCAATCAGCCCCAGCATTTT. This codes for CASWGESNQPQHF.